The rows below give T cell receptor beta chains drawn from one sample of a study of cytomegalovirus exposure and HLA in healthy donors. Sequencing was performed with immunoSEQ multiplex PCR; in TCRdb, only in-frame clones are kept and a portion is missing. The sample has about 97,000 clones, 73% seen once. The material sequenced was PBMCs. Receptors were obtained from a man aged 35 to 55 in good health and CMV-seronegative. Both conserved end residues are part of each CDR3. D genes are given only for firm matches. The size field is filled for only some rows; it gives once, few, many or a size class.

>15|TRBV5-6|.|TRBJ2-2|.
TGTGCCAGCAGCCCCCGGACAGTAAACACCGGGGAGCTGTTTTTT
CASSPRTVNTGELFF
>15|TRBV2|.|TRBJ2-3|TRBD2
TGTGCCAGCAGTGCCTTCGCGGGGGGGACTAATACGCAGTATTTT
CASSAFAGGTNTQYF
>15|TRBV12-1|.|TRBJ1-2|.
TGTGCCAGCCAGACAAAGGACAGGCCCCTCTATGGCTACACCTTC
CASQTKDRPLYGYTF
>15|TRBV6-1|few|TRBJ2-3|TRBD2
TGTGCCAGCAGTGGGCTAGCGGGGGGGCCAGATACGCAGTATTTT
CASSGLAGGPDTQYF
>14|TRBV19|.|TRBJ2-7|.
TGTGCCAGTGCCCCTCCTTGGGACTCAGGCGAGCAGTACTTC
CASAPPWDSGEQYF
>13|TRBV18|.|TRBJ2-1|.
TGTGCCAGCTCACCACCGAGTCGCAATGAGCAGTTCTTC
CASSPPSRNEQFF
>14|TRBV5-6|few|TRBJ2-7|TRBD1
TGTGCCAGCAGCTGGACAGGGGGGGGATACGAGCAGTACTTC
CASSWTGGGYEQYF
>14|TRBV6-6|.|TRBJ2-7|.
TGTGCCAGCAGTTACCGCGTCGGGGATAACGAGCAGTACTTC
CASSYRVGDNEQYF
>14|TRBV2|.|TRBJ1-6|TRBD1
TGTGCCAGCAGTAAGACAGGGGGCGATTCACCCCTCCACTTT
CASSKTGGDSPLHF
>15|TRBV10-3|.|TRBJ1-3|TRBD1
TGTGCCATCAGCTCAGACAGGGACTTTGGAAACACCATATATTTT
CAISSDRDFGNTIYF
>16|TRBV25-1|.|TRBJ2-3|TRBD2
TGTGCCAGCAGTGAATTCGGACTAGCGGGGGGAGGTACGCAGTATTTT
CASSEFGLAGGGTQYF
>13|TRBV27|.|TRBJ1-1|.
TGTGCCAGCCGCGAGATGGGCGGGGTCGAAGCTTTCTTT
CASREMGGVEAFF
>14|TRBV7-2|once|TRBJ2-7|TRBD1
TGTGCCAGCAGCTACGGACAGGGAACCTACGAGCAGTACTTC
CASSYGQGTYEQYF
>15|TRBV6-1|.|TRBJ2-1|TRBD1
TGTGCCAGCAGTCTGAGGGGGCCCCCCTACAATGAGCAGTTCTTC
CASSLRGPPYNEQFF
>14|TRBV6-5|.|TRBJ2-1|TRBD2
TGTGCCAGCAGTCGGACTAGCGGGGACAATGAGCAGTTCTTC
CASSRTSGDNEQFF
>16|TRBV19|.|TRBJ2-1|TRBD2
TGTGCCAGTAGTATAGAACCAGCGGGGGGATTCTATGAGCAGTTCTTC
CASSIEPAGGFYEQFF
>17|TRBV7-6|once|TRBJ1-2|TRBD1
TGTGCCACTGGACAGGGATTGGGCCTGGGGATGTACTATGGCTACACCTTC
CATGQGLGLGMYYGYTF
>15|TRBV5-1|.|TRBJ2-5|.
TGCGCCAGCAAGGAAGGTCGAGGGTTCCAAGAGACCCAGTACTTC
CASKEGRGFQETQYF
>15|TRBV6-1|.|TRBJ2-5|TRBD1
TGTGCCAGCAGCCGGGACAGCACATACCAAGAGACCCAGTACTTC
CASSRDSTYQETQYF
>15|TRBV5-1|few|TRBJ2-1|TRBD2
TGCGCCAGCAGTGCCGTAGCGGGGGGGTTTAATGAGCAGTTCTTC
CASSAVAGGFNEQFF
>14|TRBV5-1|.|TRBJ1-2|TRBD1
TGCGCCAGCAGCTTGGAGGCAGGGGGTGATGGCTACACCTTC
CASSLEAGGDGYTF
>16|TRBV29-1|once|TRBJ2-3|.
TGCAGCGTGGACGCTGGGGGGGGCGCCGTCACAGATACGCAGTATTTT
CSVDAGGGAVTDTQYF
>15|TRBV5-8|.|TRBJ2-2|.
TGTGCCAGCAGCTTACAGGGCGTGAACACCGGGGAGCTGTTTTTT
CASSLQGVNTGELFF
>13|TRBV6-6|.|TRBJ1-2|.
TGTGCCAGCAGCCCCGCGCTAGACTATGGCTACACCTTC
CASSPALDYGYTF
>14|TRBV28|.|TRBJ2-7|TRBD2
TGTGCCAGCAGCCCTACTAGCGACTCCTACGAGCAGTACTTC
CASSPTSDSYEQYF
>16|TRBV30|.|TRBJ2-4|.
TGTGCCTGGAGTCCCTGGCTGGTTTTAGCCAAAAACATTCAGTACTTC
CAWSPWLVLAKNIQYF
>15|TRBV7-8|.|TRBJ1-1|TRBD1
TGTGCCAGCAATCAGGGGACAGGGGGGAACACTGAAGCTTTCTTT
CASNQGTGGNTEAFF
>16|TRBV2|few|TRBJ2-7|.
TGTGCCAGCAGTGAAGCGCTTCAGTGGGGGCGCTACGAGCAGTACTTC
CASSEALQWGRYEQYF
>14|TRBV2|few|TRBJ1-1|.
TGTGCCAGCAGGTTACAGGGAATGAACACTGAAGCTTTCTTT
CASRLQGMNTEAFF
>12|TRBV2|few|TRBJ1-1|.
TGTGCCAGCAGTACAGGGAACACTGAAGCTTTCTTT
CASSTGNTEAFF
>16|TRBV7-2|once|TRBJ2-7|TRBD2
TGTGCCAGCAGCCCACGGACTAGCGGTTGGTCCTACGAGCAGTACTTC
CASSPRTSGWSYEQYF